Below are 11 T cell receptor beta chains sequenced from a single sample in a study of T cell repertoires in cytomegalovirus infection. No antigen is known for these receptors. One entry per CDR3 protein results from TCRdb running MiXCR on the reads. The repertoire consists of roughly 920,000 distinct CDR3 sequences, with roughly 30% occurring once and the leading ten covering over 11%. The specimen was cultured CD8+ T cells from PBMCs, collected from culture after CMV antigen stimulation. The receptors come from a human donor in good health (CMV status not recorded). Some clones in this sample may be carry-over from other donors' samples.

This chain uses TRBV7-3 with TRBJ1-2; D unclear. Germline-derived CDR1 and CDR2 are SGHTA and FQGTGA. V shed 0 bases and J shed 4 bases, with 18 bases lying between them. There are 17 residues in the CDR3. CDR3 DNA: TGTGCCAGCAGCTTAACCCCGGGCCAGAACCCCCGCTATGGCTACACCTTC. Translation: CASSLTPGQNPRYGYTF.

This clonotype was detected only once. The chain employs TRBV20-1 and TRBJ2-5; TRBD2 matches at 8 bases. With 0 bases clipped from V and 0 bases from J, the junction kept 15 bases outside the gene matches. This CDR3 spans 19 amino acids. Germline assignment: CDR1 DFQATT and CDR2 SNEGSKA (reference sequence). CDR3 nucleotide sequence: TGCAGTGCTAGAGACCCTTCTGAACGGGGGGGCCCCTACCAAGAGACCCAGTACTTC. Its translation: CSARDPSERGGPYQETQYF.

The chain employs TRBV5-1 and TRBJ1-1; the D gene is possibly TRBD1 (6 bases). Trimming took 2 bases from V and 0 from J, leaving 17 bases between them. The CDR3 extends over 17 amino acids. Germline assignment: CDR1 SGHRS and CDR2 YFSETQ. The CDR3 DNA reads TGCGCCAGCAGCTTCCGTGTACAGGGAAGCATGAACACTGAAGCTTTCTTT. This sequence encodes CASSFRVQGSMNTEAFF.

The CDR3 nucleotides read TGTGCCAGCAGTTTAAAGGGGGCTAGGGCCTACGAGCAGTACGTC. Translation gives CASSLKGARAYEQYV. This sequence joins TRBV27 and TRBJ2-7; the match to TRBD1 covers 7 bases. After removal of 2 bases from V and 2 bases from J, the junction contained 6 bases not matched to a gene. The CDR3 is 15 amino acids. Per germline, CDR1 MNHEY and CDR2 SMNVEV (reference sequence).

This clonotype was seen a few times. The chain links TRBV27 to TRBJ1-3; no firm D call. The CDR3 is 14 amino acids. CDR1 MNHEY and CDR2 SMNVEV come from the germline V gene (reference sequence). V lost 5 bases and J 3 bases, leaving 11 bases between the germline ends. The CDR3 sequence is CASSPRTDGNTIYF. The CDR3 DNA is TGTGCCAGCAGTCCCCGGACGGATGGAAACACCATATATTTT.

CDR3 sequence reads: CASSLELDSTDTQYF. The DNA of the CDR3 is TGTGCCAGCAGCTTAGAGTTGGACAGCACAGATACGCAGTATTTT. V gene TRBV7-9 combines with J gene TRBJ2-3; D not certain. Per germline, CDR1 SEHNR and CDR2 FQNEAQ (reference sequence). Trimming took 1 base from V and 0 from J, leaving 8 bases between them. There are 15 residues in the CDR3.

The CDR3 bases are TGTGCCAGCAGTAAGGGTTATAATTCACCCCTCCACTTT. This gives the protein CASSKGYNSPLHF. The chain recombines TRBV27 with TRBJ1-6; D remains ambiguous. CDR1 and CDR2 (germline): MNHEY, SMNVEV (reference sequence). The V gene lost 5 bases and the J gene lost 4 bases, with 6 bases spanning the gap. This CDR3 spans 13 amino acids.

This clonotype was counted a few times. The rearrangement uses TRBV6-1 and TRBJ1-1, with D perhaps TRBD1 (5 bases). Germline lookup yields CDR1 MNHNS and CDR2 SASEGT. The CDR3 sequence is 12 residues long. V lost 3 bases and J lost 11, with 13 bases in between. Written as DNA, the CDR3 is TGTGCCAGCAGTGATAAGGGGCTGGGGGCTTTCTTT. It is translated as CASSDKGLGAFF.

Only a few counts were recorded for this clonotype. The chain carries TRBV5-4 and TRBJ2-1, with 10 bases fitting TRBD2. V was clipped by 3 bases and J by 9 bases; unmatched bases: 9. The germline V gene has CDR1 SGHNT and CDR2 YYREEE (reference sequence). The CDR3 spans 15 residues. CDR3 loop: CASSSSGGATGEQFF. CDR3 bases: TGTGCCAGCAGCTCAAGCGGGGGGGCCACGGGTGAGCAGTTCTTC. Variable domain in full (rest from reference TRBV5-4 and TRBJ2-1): ETGVTQSPTHLIKTRGQQVTLRCSSQSGHNTVSWYQQALGQGPQFIFQYYREEENGRGNFPPRFSGLQFPNYSSELNVNALELDDSALYLCASSSSGGATGEQFFGPGTRLTVL.

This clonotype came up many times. CDR3 region: CASSEGFGRGVSEAFF. CDR3 bases: TGTGCCAGCAGTGAAGGATTCGGCAGGGGAGTCTCTGAAGCTTTCTTT. This chain connects TRBV6-1 to TRBJ1-1; the D gene is possibly TRBD1 (6 bases). Germline-derived CDR1 and CDR2 are MNHNS and SASEGT. The CDR3 runs to 16 residues. Trimming took 1 base from V and 6 from J, leaving 18 bases between them.

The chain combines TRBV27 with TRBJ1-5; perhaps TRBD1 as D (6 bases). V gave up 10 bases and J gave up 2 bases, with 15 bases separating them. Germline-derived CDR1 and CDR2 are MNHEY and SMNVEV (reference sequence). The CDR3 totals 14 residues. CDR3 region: CANSPRGGNQPQHF. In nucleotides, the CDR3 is TGTGCCAACAGCCCTAGGGGGGGCAATCAGCCCCAGCATTTT.